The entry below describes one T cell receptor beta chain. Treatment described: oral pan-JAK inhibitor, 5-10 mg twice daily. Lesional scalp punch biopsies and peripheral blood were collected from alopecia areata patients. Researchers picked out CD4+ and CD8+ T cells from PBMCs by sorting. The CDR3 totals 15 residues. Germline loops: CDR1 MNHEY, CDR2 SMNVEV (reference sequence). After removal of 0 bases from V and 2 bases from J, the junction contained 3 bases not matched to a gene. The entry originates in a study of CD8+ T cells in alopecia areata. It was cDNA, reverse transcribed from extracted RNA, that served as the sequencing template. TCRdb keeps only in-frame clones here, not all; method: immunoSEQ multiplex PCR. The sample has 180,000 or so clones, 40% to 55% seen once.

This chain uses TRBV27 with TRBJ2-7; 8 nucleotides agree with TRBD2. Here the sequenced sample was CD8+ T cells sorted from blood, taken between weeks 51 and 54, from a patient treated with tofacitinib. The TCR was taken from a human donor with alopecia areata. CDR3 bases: TGTGCCAGCAGTTTATCTGCGCGGGGGGCCTACGAGCAGTACTTC. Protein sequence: CASSLSARGAYEQYF.